This is a list of T cell receptor beta chains from one sample in a study of CD8+ T cells in alopecia areata. Clones were sequenced by immunoSEQ multiplex PCR, and TCRdb holds only the in-frame ones, with some missing. The repertoire holds around 170,000 clones, with around 49% as singletons. The starting material was CD8+ T cells sorted from blood, obtained at approximately week 52, from a patient treated with tofacitinib. Receptors were obtained from a human donor with alopecia areata. The CDR3 runs from the conserved cysteine through the conserved F or W. Some rows mark clone size as missing; the rest say once, few, many or name a class of expanded clone.

abundance	j_gene	v_gene	CDR3aa
NA	TRBJ2-4	TRBV5-6	CASSGEDDIQYF
once	TRBJ1-6	TRBV6-5	CASSWGGQAGNSPLHF
NA	TRBJ1-1	TRBV30	CASHFMGEAFF
NA	TRBJ1-1	TRBV20-1	CSVPGDTEAFF
once	TRBJ2-7	TRBV7-8	CASSLALAGAIAREQYF
NA	TRBJ1-6	TRBV11-2	CASSSGTRDSPLHF
NA	TRBJ1-4	TRBV13	CASSLSTNVGEKLFF
NA	TRBJ1-3	TRBV2	CASSSLADDTIYF
NA	TRBJ1-1	TRBV5-1	CASSLLGTKNTEAFF
NA	TRBJ2-2	TRBV5-1	CASSLGRVGSTGELFF
NA	TRBJ2-6	TRBV6-5	CASSYYGSGANVLTF
few	TRBJ1-2	TRBV18	CASSPPLDRGQRGYTF
few	TRBJ2-3	TRBV9	CASSFGDYDTQYF
NA	TRBJ2-2	TRBV30	CAWSVLGPGELFF